These T cell receptor beta chains were read from a single sample in a study of OX40 agonist ivuxolimab in advanced cancers. TCRdb's table, derived via immunoSEQ multiplex PCR, lists solely in-frame clones and lacks some. The sample carries 60,000 to 70,000 clones, about 88% recorded once. This sample comprised CD4+ or CD8+ T cells sorted from blood, obtained in a trial of the OX40 agonist ivuxolimab. Receptor source: an adult with an advanced solid tumor such as melanoma, head and neck, liver or kidney cancer. Each CDR3 is given with its conserved first and last residue. D genes are given only for firm matches. For some rows the clone size is stated as once, few or many, or as a class when expanded; others skip it.

V gene	D gene	J gene	clone size	CDR3 protein	CDR3 DNA
TRBV7-3	.	TRBJ2-1	.	CASSLTRGHLSEQFF	TGTGCCAGCAGCTTAACGAGGGGCCATTTAAGTGAGCAGTTCTTC
TRBV18	.	TRBJ1-1	few	CASSPWVPGDTEAFF	TGTGCCAGCTCACCCTGGGTCCCAGGAGACACTGAAGCTTTCTTT
TRBV7-7	.	TRBJ2-1	.	CASSITEFNEQFF	TGTGCCAGCAGCATCACAGAGTTCAATGAGCAGTTCTTC
TRBV12-1	.	TRBJ2-5	.	CASSFADETGGSTQYF	TGTGCCAGCAGCTTTGCGGACGAGACAGGGGGATCGACCCAGTACTTC
TRBV11-2	TRBD1	TRBJ2-3	.	CASSSDGSQGEDTQYF	TGTGCCAGCAGCTCCGACGGGTCGCAGGGGGAGGATACGCAGTATTTT
TRBV28	.	TRBJ2-6	medium-sized	CASSPDGPSGANVLTF	TGTGCCAGCAGCCCTGACGGACCCTCTGGGGCCAACGTCCTGACTTTC
TRBV7-8	TRBD1	TRBJ1-5	.	CASSMDRGNQPQHF	TGTGCCAGCAGCATGGACAGGGGCAATCAGCCCCAGCATTTT
TRBV16	.	TRBJ2-7	few	CASSQFFTGDSYEQYF	TGTGCCAGCAGCCAATTTTTTACGGGGGACTCCTACGAGCAGTACTTC
TRBV5-5	TRBD1	TRBJ2-1	.	CASSPYRGYNEQFF	TGTGCCAGCAGCCCATACAGGGGTTACAATGAGCAGTTCTTC
TRBV29-1	.	TRBJ2-1	.	CSVTDLHSLNEQFF	TGCAGCGTTACGGACCTCCACTCCCTCAATGAGCAGTTCTTC
TRBV4-1	.	TRBJ2-7	.	CASSQDLASYYEQYF	TGCGCCAGCAGCCAAGATTTAGCGTCTTACTACGAGCAGTACTTC
TRBV5-4	TRBD1	TRBJ2-7	once	CASSDPTKGTGGHQYF	TGTGCCAGCAGCGACCCAACAAAAGGGACAGGGGGCCACCAGTACTTC
TRBV5-4	.	TRBJ2-7	.	CASSPGGAAYEQYF	TGTGCCAGCAGCCCAGGCGGGGCCGCCTACGAGCAGTACTTC
TRBV29-1	.	TRBJ1-2	few	CSVEPGNYGYTF	TGCAGCGTTGAACCAGGGAACTATGGCTACACCTTC
TRBV27	.	TRBJ2-3	.	CASSYPPPGVTLTDTQYF	TGTGCCAGCAGTTACCCACCCCCAGGAGTCACTCTCACAGATACGCAGTATTTT
TRBV7-2	.	TRBJ2-7	.	CASSLRGRGQDEQYF	TGTGCCAGCAGCTTACGTGGGAGGGGGCAGGACGAGCAGTACTTC
TRBV30	TRBD2	TRBJ2-3	.	CAWNEGLAYSTDTQYF	TGTGCCTGGAACGAGGGACTAGCGTATAGCACAGATACGCAGTATTTT
TRBV19	TRBD1	TRBJ1-5	.	CASSIGGTGLMGQPQHF	TGTGCCAGTAGTATAGGTGGGACAGGGCTGATGGGTCAGCCCCAGCATTTT
TRBV30	.	TRBJ1-1	.	CAWSVGGTEAFF	TGTGCCTGGAGTGTGGGGGGGACTGAAGCTTTCTTT